Below, 16 T cell receptor beta chains from the same sample are listed, as sequenced in a study of beta chain features in type 1 diabetes. Expressed TCRB transcripts were sequenced because the isolated RNA had all been reverse transcribed beforehand. Assay used: immunoSEQ multiplex PCR; TCRdb lists only in-frame clones, some missing. Of over 500,000 clones in the sample, around 15% were seen once. The sequenced material came from naive CD4+ T cells from blood. The receptors originated from a man between 18 and 29 years old in good health.

This clone was counted only a few times. The sample has other DNA sequences that encode this CDR3 too. The genes are TRBV28 and TRBJ1-2; 7 positions match TRBD1. V shed 6 bases, J shed 1 base, and the junction held 5 bases outside the gene matches. The CDR3 is made up of 14 amino acids. Germline lookup yields CDR1 MDHEN and CDR2 SYDVKM. The CDR3 loop is CASRPGTVNYGYTF. The CDR3 DNA sequence: TGTGCCAGCAGACCCGGGACAGTTAACTATGGCTACACCTTC.

The chain combines TRBV29-1 with TRBJ1-2, with D uncertain. The V end was cut by 7 bases, the J end by 7 bases, with 10 bases between. The CDR3 runs 10 residues. Germline CDR1 reads SQVTM; CDR2 reads ANQGSEA. CDR3 bases: TGCAGCGACGGGCCTGTTGGCTACACCTTC. Translating it yields CSDGPVGYTF.

The rearrangement links TRBV28 to TRBJ1-2, with D unresolved. Germline V gives CDR1 MDHEN, CDR2 SYDVKM. V lost 2 bases to trimming and J lost 7 bases, with 14 bases between them. The CDR3 is 14 amino acids. The CDR3 region has the DNA TGTGCCAGCAGTTTAGTTACGGGAGAGTTTGGCTACACCTTC. Translating gives CASSLVTGEFGYTF.

This clone was seen a handful of times. This specimen includes other DNA sequences encoding the same CDR3. V and J are TRBV5-4 and TRBJ2-1; D remains unclear. Germline assignment: CDR1 SGHNT and CDR2 YYREEE (reference sequence). Trimming pared 4 bases from V and 4 bases from J, leaving 3 bases between. The CDR3 contains 11 residues. This CDR3 is CASSRYNEQFF. CDR3 DNA sequence: TGTGCCAGCAGCCGATACAATGAGCAGTTCTTC.

A few counts support this clone. CDR3 amino acids: CAMRPDRSRGGPTDTQYF. CDR3 DNA: TGTGCCATGAGACCGGACAGGTCTCGCGGGGGACCCACAGATACGCAGTATTTT. This chain joins TRBV10-3 and TRBJ2-3, with D perhaps TRBD1 or TRBD2 (7 bases each). Trimming pared 9 bases from V and 2 bases from J, leaving 27 bases between. This CDR3 is built from 18 residues. From germline, CDR1 is ENHRY and CDR2 SYGVKD.

This chain uses TRBV5-6 with TRBJ2-7; the match to TRBD2 covers 8 bases. The CDR3 loop spans 16 amino acids. From germline, CDR1 is SGHDT and CDR2 YYEEEE. V dropped 3 bases and J dropped 0; count of bases not matched to a gene: 8. The CDR3 reads CASSYPREGISYEQYF. The CDR3 DNA follows: TGTGCCAGCAGCTACCCTCGGGAGGGGATCTCCTACGAGCAGTACTTC.

This clone was seen more than once but under ten times. The rearrangement links TRBV7-6 to TRBJ2-2, with 7 bases that match TRBD2. With V trimmed by 2 bases and J by 1 base, 4 bases remained unmatched. The germline V gene encodes CDR1 SGHVS and CDR2 FNYEAQ. This CDR3 is built from 16 residues. In nucleotides, the CDR3 is TGTGCCAGCAGCTTATCTAGCGGACGGAACACCGGGGAGCTGTTTTTT. This sequence encodes CASSLSSGRNTGELFF.

This clone turned up a few times. The chain employs TRBV21-1 and TRBJ2-5; the D call in the table, TRBD1, was not verified against the DNA. TRBV21-1 is recorded as a pseudogene. The CDR3 extends over 17 amino acids. CDR3 coding DNA: TGTGCCAGCAGCAAAGAGGGGGTCCATTCGGTAGCAGAGACCCAGTACTTC. It translates to CASSKEGVHSVAETQYF.

The chain links TRBV27 to TRBJ1-5; perhaps TRBD1 as D (5 bases). With 6 bases removed from V and 0 bases from J, the gap between germline ends came to 18 bases. CDR1 and CDR2 from the germline V gene are MNHEY and SMNVEV (reference sequence). The CDR3 totals 17 residues. The CDR3 protein is CASSPRPGRFSNQPQHF. DNA of the CDR3: TGTGCCAGCAGCCCGCGCCCGGGACGGTTTAGCAATCAGCCCCAGCATTTT.

This clone was seen more than once but under ten times. The chain employs TRBV15 and TRBJ2-1; no clear D gene. Trimming shortened V by 0 bases and J by 0 bases, and 12 bases separated the two germline ends. This CDR3 has 17 amino acids. Germline-derived CDR1 and CDR2 are LNHNV and YYDKDF (reference sequence). The CDR3 coding sequence is TGTGCCACCAGCAGAGATAGAGGCTCCTCCTCCTACAATGAGCAGTTCTTC. It codes for CATSRDRGSSSYNEQFF.

CDR3 DNA sequence: TGCGCCAGCAGCCAAGATTGGGCCACAGATACGCAGTATTTT. This translates into CASSQDWATDTQYF. V and J are TRBV4-3 and TRBJ2-3; no definite D call. Trimming cost V 0 bases and J 2 bases, with 6 bases left between them. From germline, CDR1 is LGHNA and CDR2 YSLEER. This CDR3 comprises 14 residues.

The gene calls are TRBV5-1 and TRBJ2-3, with unresolved D. Germline V gene lookup returns CDR1 SGHRS and CDR2 YFSETQ. Trimming took off 3 bases at V and 1 base at J, with 12 bases between the two ends. CDR3 size: 15 residues. The CDR3 loop is CASSSYGVGTDTQYF. CDR3 in DNA: TGCGCCAGCAGCTCCTATGGGGTTGGCACAGATACGCAGTATTTT.

As for this clone: The sample holds other DNA sequences that translate to the same CDR3. The V and J genes are TRBV7-3 and TRBJ2-1, with 11 positions matching TRBD2. This CDR3 contains 16 residues. V lost 5 bases and J lost 0; bases outside the gene matches: 3. CDR1 is SGHTA, CDR2 FQGTGA, per germline. The CDR3 sequence is CASSPTSGSSYNEQFF. The CDR3 coding sequence is TGTGCCAGCAGCCCCACTAGCGGGAGCTCCTACAATGAGCAGTTCTTC.

This chain uses TRBV10-3 with TRBJ2-5; TRBD1 matches at 10 bases. The CDR3 is 16 amino acids. After removal of 0 bases from V and 9 bases from J, the junction contained 10 bases not matched to a gene. Looked up from germline, CDR1 is ENHRY and CDR2 is SYGVKD. CDR3 bases: TGTGCCATCAGTGAGTCGCCGGGACAGGGGAGATGGGCCCAGTACTTC. It translates to CAISESPGQGRWAQYF.

The chain links TRBV7-2 to TRBJ1-2; D may be TRBD1 (5 bases). The CDR3 extends over 15 amino acids. V was trimmed by 5 bases and J by 7 bases, leaving 20 bases between them. Looked up from germline, CDR1 is SGHTA and CDR2 is FQGNSA. CDR3 sequence: CASSTPRRGAPGYTF. For the CDR3, the DNA is TGTGCCAGCAGCACTCCGAGGAGGGGCGCTCCTGGCTACACCTTC.

The genes are TRBV28 and TRBJ1-2, with 7 bases that match TRBD1. The V segment lost 6 bases and the J segment 4 bases; nucleotides outside the gene matches: 29. Germline V gene data show CDR1 as MDHEN and CDR2 as SYDVKM. This CDR3 spans 21 amino acids. Here the CDR3 reads CASSQRPRHSDRAIGFYGYTF. CDR3 sequence (DNA): TGTGCCAGCAGCCAGAGACCCCGGCACTCCGACAGGGCGATAGGCTTCTATGGCTACACCTTC.